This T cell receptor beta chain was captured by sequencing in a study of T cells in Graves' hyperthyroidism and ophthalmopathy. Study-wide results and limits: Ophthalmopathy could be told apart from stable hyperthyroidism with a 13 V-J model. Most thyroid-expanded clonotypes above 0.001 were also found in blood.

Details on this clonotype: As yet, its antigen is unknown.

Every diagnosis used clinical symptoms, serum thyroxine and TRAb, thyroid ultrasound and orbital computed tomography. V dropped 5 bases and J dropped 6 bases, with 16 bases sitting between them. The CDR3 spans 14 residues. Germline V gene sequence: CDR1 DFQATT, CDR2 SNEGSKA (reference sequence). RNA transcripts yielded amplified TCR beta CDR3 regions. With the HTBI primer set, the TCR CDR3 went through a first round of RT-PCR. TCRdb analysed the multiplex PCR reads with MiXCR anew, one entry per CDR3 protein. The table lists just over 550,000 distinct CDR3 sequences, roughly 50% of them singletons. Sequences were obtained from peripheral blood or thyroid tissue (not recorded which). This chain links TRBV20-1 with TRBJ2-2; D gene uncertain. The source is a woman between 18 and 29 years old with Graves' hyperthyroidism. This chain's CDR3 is CSASSHLRSGELFF. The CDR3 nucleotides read TGCAGTGCTTCGAGCCATTTAAGGTCCGGGGAGCTGTTTTTT.